A selection of T cell receptor beta chains follows, all from one sample in a study of human T cells and chemical hapten exposure. Each CDR3 protein is one row after TCRdb ran MiXCR on the RACE reads. The top ten clones hold around 8.8% of a sample with around 350,000 distinct CDR3 sequences, around 5% of them seen once. Sample: whole blood, taken in connection with sensitization to the hapten diphenylcyclopropenone (DPC). All receptors come from a woman aged 18-29 years with alopecia areata. Some clones in this sample may be carry-over from other donors' samples. CDR3s include the opening cysteine and the closing phenylalanine or tryptophan.

v_call cdr3_aa
TRBV5-1 CASSLRQGTTEAFF
TRBV5-1 CASSLGDRDTGELFF
TRBV5-1 CASSGDTYGYTF
TRBV4-2 CASSQDNRLAGADTQYF
TRBV28 CASSGDLLYEKLFF
TRBV27 CASSNFYGYTF
TRBV5-4 CASSFPGSGNTIYF
TRBV28 CASSLDGGAANTEAFF
TRBV27 CASIRLGASTEAFF
TRBV6-6 CASRQTGGNEKLFF
TRBV5-4 CASSPGAGGRYATQYF
TRBV3-1 CASTPDRGRSEAFF
TRBV6-2/TRBV6-3 CASSELSTGRQPQHF
TRBV4-3 CASSRTGQGGEKLFF
TRBV12-3/TRBV12-4 CAVTGAEIPGYTF
TRBV18 CASSPSTGPNEQFF
TRBV6-7 CAPGEDTEAFF
TRBV7-2 CASSLALTETYNSPLHF
TRBV7-8 CASELRGAFNTGELFF
TRBV24-1 CATSTSGQGNQPQHF
TRBV6-4 CASRGQGPTGELFF
TRBV14 CASSQVGWAAYNEQFF
TRBV7-9 CASSVRRLGPAWDQETQYF
TRBV7-8 CASSYRDFYGYTF
TRBV7-9 CASSKGRGSYNEQFF
TRBV6-5 CASSSLVGVQPQHF
TRBV10-3 CAISEAGGTGDLRYTF
TRBV28 CASSFYRGQPQHF
TRBV6-5 CASSYGSGSSGNTIYF
TRBV5-1 CASSLGTGTGFYEQYF
TRBV2 CASSEAVGGVEFF
TRBV10-3 CAISAGTGAGENIQYF
TRBV6-2/TRBV6-3 CASSWARRTSFGELFF
TRBV19 CASKVGPSSYNEQFF
TRBV6-2/TRBV6-3 CASTPDGTVGNTIYF
TRBV7-2 CASSAYLKTGTEAFF
TRBV7-9 CASSPISLLRYGYTF
TRBV29-1 CSVRGALNTEAFF
TRBV6-2/TRBV6-3 CASSYGIGNYGYTF
TRBV14 CASSQVGTSGGTYTDTQYF
TRBV20-1 CSARDRQAGNTEAFF
TRBV5-1 CASSFTTGQGVYGYTF
TRBV3-1 CASSQMGSTGNEQYF
TRBV24-1 CATSDPNQPQHF
TRBV2 CASSDDRGGYTF
TRBV4-3 CASSQDRAHYGYTF
TRBV7-2 CASSSLPRTNSPLHF
TRBV7-2 CASSRDQGAYEQYF
TRBV7-2 CASGFSGVRAFF
TRBV7-9 CASSLAPIHQPQHF
TRBV7-2 CATGGSSYNEQFF
TRBV29-1 CSVSGLGTDTQYF
TRBV7-9 CASSFRPLAGGNTGELFF
TRBV4-3 CASSQESQQGGFDEQFF
TRBV7-9 CASSLANTAQKPQHF
TRBV7-2 CASSLYIRPETQYF
TRBV6-2/TRBV6-3 CASSYRTPRGTGELFF
TRBV7-6 CASSLQGLNSPLHF
TRBV29-1 CSAEWQMNTEAFF